This T cell receptor beta chain originates from a study of blood T cell repertoires in COVID-19. Study background: There were acute and convalescent COVID-19 samples, and they came from the United States, Italy and Spain. From T cells, B-cell-depleted T cells, or PBMCs came the material, which was cDNA or gDNA.

V was clipped by 1 base and J by 8 bases; unmatched bases: 5. The length of the CDR3 is 15 residues. CDR1 is MGHRA and CDR2 is YSYEKL in the germline V gene. Authors' data handling: Reference gene primers were amplified, and this amplification served to estimate nucleated cell counts. Sequenced by immunoSEQ multiplex PCR; TCRdb stores in-frame clones only, minus some. V, J and clone size are taken as reported in that table, and D and trimming were inferred from the DNA itself. Found here are about 150,000 clones, approximately 80% of them singletons; the top ten hold less than 30%. This TCR was sampled from a woman aged 55-69 years with acute or convalescent COVID-19. Source material: peripheral blood. V gene TRBV4-1 combines with J gene TRBJ1-4; TRBD1 matches at 9 bases. CDR3 DNA sequence: TGCGCCAGCAGCCAAGCCGGGACAGGGCAGGAAAAACTGTTTTTT. It translates to CASSQAGTGQEKLFF.